This entry describes one T cell receptor (beta chain). What it binds is unknown. This sample was included in a study of OX40 agonist ivuxolimab in advanced cancers. About the research overall: Patients were dosed with the agonistic anti-OX40 (CD134) antibody ivuxolimab.

If patients had autoimmune disease history or systemic immunosuppression, they were excluded. CDR3 size: 13 residues. Germline CDR1 and CDR2: SNHLY and FYNNEI. Deletions cut 1 base from V and 4 bases from J, with 5 bases between. Measured with immunoSEQ multiplex PCR; TCRdb has only the in-frame clones, and not every one. The sample yields about 82,000 clones, approximately 85% seen once. General observations from the study: There was clonal expansion of CD4+ and CD8+ blood T cells by week 6 at 0.1 to 3.0 mg/kg.

The specimen comprised CD4+ or CD8+ T cells sorted from blood, sampled in a trial of the OX40 agonist ivuxolimab. The sequence derives from an adult with an advanced solid tumor such as melanoma, head and neck, liver or kidney cancer. V gene TRBV2 combines with J gene TRBJ1-3; D ambiguous. The CDR3 DNA follows: TGTGCCAGCAGTGAAGTACCCGGAAACACCATATATTTT. Its translation is CASSEVPGNTIYF. Using reference TRBV2 and TRBJ1-3 for the parts outside the CDR3, the full variable domain is EPEVTQTPSHQVTQMGQEVILRCVPISNHLYFYWYRQILGQKVEFLVSFYNNEISEKSEIFDDQFSVERPDGSNFTLKIRSTKLEDSAMYFCASSEVPGNTIYFGEGSWLTVV.